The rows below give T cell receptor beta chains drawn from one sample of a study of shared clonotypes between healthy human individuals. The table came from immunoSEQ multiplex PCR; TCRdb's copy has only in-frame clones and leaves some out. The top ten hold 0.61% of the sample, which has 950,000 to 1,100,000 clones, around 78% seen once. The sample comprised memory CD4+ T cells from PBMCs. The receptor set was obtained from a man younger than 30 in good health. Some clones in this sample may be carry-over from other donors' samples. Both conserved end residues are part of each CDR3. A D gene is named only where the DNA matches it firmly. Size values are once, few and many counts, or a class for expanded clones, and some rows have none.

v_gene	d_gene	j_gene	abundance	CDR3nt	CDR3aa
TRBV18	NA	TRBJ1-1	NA	TGTGCCAGCTCACCAGGGCAGCCGAACACTGAAGCTTTCTTT	CASSPGQPNTEAFF
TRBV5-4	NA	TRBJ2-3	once	TGTGCCAGCAGGGTCCAGGACTTTGATACGCAGTATTTT	CASRVQDFDTQYF
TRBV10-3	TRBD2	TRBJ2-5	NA	TGTGCCACCCGGGGGGGGGTCCACCAAGAGACCCAGTACTTC	CATRGGVHQETQYF
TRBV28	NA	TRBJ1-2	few	TGTGCCATCGGGGCACATAACTATGGCTACACCTTC	CAIGAHNYGYTF
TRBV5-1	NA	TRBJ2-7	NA	TGCGCCAGCAGCTTGGTGGGCAGCTCCTACGAGCAGTACTTC	CASSLVGSSYEQYF
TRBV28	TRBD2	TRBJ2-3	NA	TGTGCCAGCAGTGACCCGGGACTAGCGGGAGCAGATACGCAGTATTTT	CASSDPGLAGADTQYF
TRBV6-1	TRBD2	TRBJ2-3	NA	TGTGCCAGCAGTGTGGGAGGGGCGGGGGCAGATACGCAGTATTTT	CASSVGGAGADTQYF
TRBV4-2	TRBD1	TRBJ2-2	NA	TGTGCCAGCAGCCAGAGACCGGGACAGGGGAACACCGGGGAGCTGTTTTTT	CASSQRPGQGNTGELFF
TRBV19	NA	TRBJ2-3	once	TGTGCCAGCGATAATAGGAGGATCGGGGGTTCCTCAGATACGCAGTATTTT	CASDNRRIGGSSDTQYF
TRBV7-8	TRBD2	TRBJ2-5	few	TGTGCCAGCAGCTTGGGACTAGCGGTACAAGAGACCCAGTACTTC	CASSLGLAVQETQYF
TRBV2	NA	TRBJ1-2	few	TGTGCCAGCACCCGGGGCATCGACTATGGCTACACCTTC	CASTRGIDYGYTF
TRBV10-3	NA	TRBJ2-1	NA	TGTGCCATCAGTGATAACCAGCGGGCAAAGAGCTCCTACAATGAGCAGTTCTTC	CAISDNQRAKSSYNEQFF
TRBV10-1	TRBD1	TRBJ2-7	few	TGCGCCAGCAGTGAGCGAGCAGGGGGTAGAGGGGAGCAGTACTTC	CASSERAGGRGEQYF
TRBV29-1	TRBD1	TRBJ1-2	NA	TGCAGCGCAAAAACAGGGGGCTATGGCTACACCTTC	CSAKTGGYGYTF
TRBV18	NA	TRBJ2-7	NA	TGTGCCAGCTCACCCAGGGGCAGGCCTGCCTACGAGCAGTACTTC	CASSPRGRPAYEQYF
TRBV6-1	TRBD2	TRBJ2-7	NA	TGTGCCAGCAGCGAGGGGACTAGCGGTTATTACGAGCAGTACTTC	CASSEGTSGYYEQYF
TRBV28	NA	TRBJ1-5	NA	TGTGCCAGCAGTTCCCTTAGTGGCGGGGATGGTCAGCCCCAGCATTTT	CASSSLSGGDGQPQHF
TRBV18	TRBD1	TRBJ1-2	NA	TGTGCCAGCTCACCACCGGGACAGGGGGGCTATGGCTACACCTTC	CASSPPGQGGYGYTF
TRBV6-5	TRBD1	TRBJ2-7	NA	TGTGCCAGCAGTTTACGGACAGGCTACGAGCAGTACTTC	CASSLRTGYEQYF
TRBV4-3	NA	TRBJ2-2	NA	TGCGCCAGCAGCCAGGAGGTATTGAACACCGGGGAGCTGTTTTTT	CASSQEVLNTGELFF
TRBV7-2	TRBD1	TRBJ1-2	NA	TGTGCCAGCAGCTTAGCGGGCAGGGGGGGACGGCGTGGCTACACCTTC	CASSLAGRGGRRGYTF
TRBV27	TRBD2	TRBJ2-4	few	TGTGCCAGCAGTCCGGACCCCGGGACTAGCGGGAGGGCATCACAAAACATTCAGTACTTC	CASSPDPGTSGRASQNIQYF
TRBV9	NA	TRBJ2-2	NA	TGTGCCAGCAGCCCCCGGGTAGGGATTGACACCGGGGAGCTGTTTTTT	CASSPRVGIDTGELFF
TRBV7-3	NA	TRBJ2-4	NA	TGTGCCAGCAGCTTCCCTGGGATCCGGGCCAAAAACATTCAGTACTTC	CASSFPGIRAKNIQYF
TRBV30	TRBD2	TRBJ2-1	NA	TGTGCCTGGAGTCCACAATTAGCGGGAGGGTTCTCCTACAATGAGCAGTTCTTC	CAWSPQLAGGFSYNEQFF
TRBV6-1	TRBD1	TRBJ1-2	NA	TGTGCCAGCGTCGGACAGGTCTTTTGGTATGGCTACACCTTC	CASVGQVFWYGYTF
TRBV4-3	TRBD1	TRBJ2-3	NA	TGCGCCAGCAGCCTCGGACAGGGCAGCACAGATACGCAGTATTTT	CASSLGQGSTDTQYF
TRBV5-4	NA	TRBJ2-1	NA	TGTGCCAGCAGCCTGGGACCTCACGGGGAGCAGTTCTTC	CASSLGPHGEQFF
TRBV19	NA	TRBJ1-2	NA	TGTGCCAGTCTCCTAGACAGCTCCTTTTCCTTTGGCTACACCTTC	CASLLDSSFSFGYTF
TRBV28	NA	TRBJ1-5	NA	TGTGCCAGCAGACTGGACAGAAGAAATCAGCCCCAGCATTTT	CASRLDRRNQPQHF
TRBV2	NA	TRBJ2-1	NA	TGTGCCAGCAGTGATTGTGTCGGGTGCGAGCAGTTCTTC	CASSDCVGCEQFF
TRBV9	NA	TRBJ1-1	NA	TGTGCCAGCAGCGTAGACAGCGTCATGAACACTGAAGCTTTCTTT	CASSVDSVMNTEAFF
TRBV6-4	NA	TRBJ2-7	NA	TGTGCCAGCAGTGACTTACTTCCCGAAGTCCACGAGCAGTACTTC	CASSDLLPEVHEQYF
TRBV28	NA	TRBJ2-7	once	TGTGCCAGCAGTTTGTTACACGAGCAGTACTTC	CASSLLHEQYF
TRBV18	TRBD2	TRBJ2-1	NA	TGTGCCAGCTCACCCCGTGGTCTCGGGACTAGCGCCAACAACTACAATGAGCAGTTCTTC	CASSPRGLGTSANNYNEQFF
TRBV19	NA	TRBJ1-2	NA	TGTGCCAGTAGTATCCGGGGGAGGCTACAGTATGGCTACACCTTC	CASSIRGRLQYGYTF
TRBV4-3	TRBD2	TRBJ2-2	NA	TGCGCCAGCAGCCGAGAATGGGGACTACAGAACACCGGGGAGCTGTTTTTT	CASSREWGLQNTGELFF
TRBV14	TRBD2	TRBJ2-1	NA	TGTGCCAGCAGCCAGACTAGCTGGACTCTAAGAACCTACAATGAGCAGTTCTTC	CASSQTSWTLRTYNEQFF
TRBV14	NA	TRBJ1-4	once	TGTGCCAGCAGCCAAGCCCTTGACCAGCGGAAACTGTTTTTT	CASSQALDQRKLFF
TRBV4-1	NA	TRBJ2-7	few	TGCGCCAGCAGCCTGTACAGGGGTGGTGAGACTAGCAAGACCTACGAGCAGTACTTC	CASSLYRGGETSKTYEQYF
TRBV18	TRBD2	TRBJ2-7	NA	TGTGCCAGCTCACCGACGGCGGGAGGGGCCTACGAGCAGTACTTC	CASSPTAGGAYEQYF
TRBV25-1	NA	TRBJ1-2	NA	TGTGCCAGCAGTGAATTGTCAGGCGGTGACTATGGCTACACCTTC	CASSELSGGDYGYTF
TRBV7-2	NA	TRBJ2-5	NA	TGTGCCAGCAGCTTGGGAGCAGGGACCCAGTACTTC	CASSLGAGTQYF
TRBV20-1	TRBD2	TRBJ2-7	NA	TGCAGTGCTAGCCCCGGGGGGGAGCAGTACTTC	CSASPGGEQYF
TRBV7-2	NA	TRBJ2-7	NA	TGTGCCAGCAGCTTAGACCGCTTCGCCTACGAGCAGTACTTC	CASSLDRFAYEQYF